This TCR beta chain was recovered during a study of T cell responses to AZD1222 COVID-19 vaccine. Whole-study findings and limits: White British people made up most donors, females outnumbered males, and clonal diversity was possibly underestimated. A reported finding is that nearly half of spike-specific TCRs target unmutated variant regions. Across the whole spike, CD4 TCRs peaked at regions 160-218 and 743-854. Scientists sampled the repertoires only once the peak T cell response had passed.

The method was immunoSEQ multiplex PCR; TCRdb's version includes in-frame clones alone and lacks a portion of them. The repertoire holds tens of thousands of clones, with 80% as singletons. For this clone: Its matching antigen is unknown.

Trimming cost V 1 base and J 4 bases, with 5 bases left between them. Germline V lookup: CDR1 MGHRA, CDR2 YSYEKL. The CDR3 runs to 13 residues. This receptor was taken from an adult who received the AZD1222 COVID-19 vaccine. The chain combines TRBV4-1 with TRBJ1-3; D unclear. The input for sequencing was peripheral blood, taken 28 days after the second AZD1222 dose. CDR3 bases: TGCGCCAGCAGCCAAGGAGGAGGAAACACCATATATTTT. Encoded protein: CASSQGGGNTIYF.